This T cell receptor (beta chain) came from a study of T-cell memory formation after mild COVID-19. TCRdb redid the calling of the 5' RACE reads with MiXCR, one entry per CDR3 protein. This sample has roughly 450,000 distinct CDR3 sequences, with 18% found just once. CDR1 SGHAT and CDR2 FQNNGV come from the germline V gene. V gave up 6 bases and J gave up 5 bases, with 13 bases separating them. The CDR3 has 13 residues. The receptor was isolated from an adult woman who had mild COVID-19 (a few samples of this study predate the infection). Cell type and time point are not known. This chain connects TRBV11-2 to TRBJ1-1; D gene uncertain. The sequencing input was PBMCs or a T cell subset sorted from them (not recorded which). The CDR3 sequence is CASRAGSGTEAFF. CDR3 in DNA: TGTGCCAGCAGGGCAGGAAGTGGGACTGAAGCTTTCTTT. The full variable domain, completed using reference TRBV11-2 and TRBJ1-1, is EAGVAQSPRYKIIEKRQSVAFWCNPISGHATLYWYQQILGQGPKLLIQFQNNGVVDDSQLPKDRFSAERLKGVDSTLKIQPAKLEDSAVYLCASRAGSGTEAFFGQGTRLTVV.